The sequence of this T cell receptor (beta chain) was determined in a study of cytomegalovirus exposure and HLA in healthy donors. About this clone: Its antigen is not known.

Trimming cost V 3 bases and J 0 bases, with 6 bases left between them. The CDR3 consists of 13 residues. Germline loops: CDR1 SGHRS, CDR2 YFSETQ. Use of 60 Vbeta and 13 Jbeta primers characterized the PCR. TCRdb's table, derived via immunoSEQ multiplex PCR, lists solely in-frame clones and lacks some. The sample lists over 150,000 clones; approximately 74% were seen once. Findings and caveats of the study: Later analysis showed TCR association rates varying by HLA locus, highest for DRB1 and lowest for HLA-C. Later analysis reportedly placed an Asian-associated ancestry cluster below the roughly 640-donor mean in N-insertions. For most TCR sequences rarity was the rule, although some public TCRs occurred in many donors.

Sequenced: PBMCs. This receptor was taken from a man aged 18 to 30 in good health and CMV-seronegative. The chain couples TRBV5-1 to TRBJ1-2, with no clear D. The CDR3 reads CASSSQSNYGYTF. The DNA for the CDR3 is TGCGCCAGCAGCTCTCAGTCTAACTATGGCTACACCTTC. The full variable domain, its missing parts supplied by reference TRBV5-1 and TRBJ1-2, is KAGVTQTPRYLIKTRGQQVTLSCSPISGHRSVSWYQQTPGQGLQFLFEYFSETQRNKGNFPGRFSGRQFSNSRSEMNVSTLELGDSALYLCASSSQSNYGYTFGSGTRLTVV.